This TCR beta chain was profiled in a study of cytomegalovirus exposure and HLA in healthy donors. As for the study in general: Of about 390 genotyped donors, more than 65% grouped in the Caucasian-associated ancestry cluster. Study-wide results and limits: Among CMV-associated TCR beta chains, most appeared HLA-restricted in a later analysis. Across donors, sequencing depth was assumed by presence/absence analyses to be roughly uniform. Researchers reportedly found TCR beta sequences accurately predicted most subjects' HLA-A and HLA-B alleles.

Notes on this clone: The antigen is not known.

The PCR used 60 Vbeta and 13 Jbeta primers. Clones were read by immunoSEQ multiplex PCR, and TCRdb kept only the in-frame ones, dropping some. The sample lists more than 75,000 clones, about 68% seen once, with about 9% in the top ten. The CDR3 totals 13 residues. Trimming removed 5 bases from V and 4 bases from J, with 9 bases in between. Germline V gene lookup returns CDR1 MNHNS and CDR2 SASEGT. The chain carries TRBV6-1 and TRBJ1-5, with TRBD1 as a possible D gene (5 bases). Input material: PBMCs. The sequence came from a man in his forties or fifties in good health and CMV-seropositive. CDR3 in amino acids: CASSLDINQPQHF. CDR3 sequence (DNA): TGTGCCAGCAGTCTGGACATTAATCAGCCCCAGCATTTT.